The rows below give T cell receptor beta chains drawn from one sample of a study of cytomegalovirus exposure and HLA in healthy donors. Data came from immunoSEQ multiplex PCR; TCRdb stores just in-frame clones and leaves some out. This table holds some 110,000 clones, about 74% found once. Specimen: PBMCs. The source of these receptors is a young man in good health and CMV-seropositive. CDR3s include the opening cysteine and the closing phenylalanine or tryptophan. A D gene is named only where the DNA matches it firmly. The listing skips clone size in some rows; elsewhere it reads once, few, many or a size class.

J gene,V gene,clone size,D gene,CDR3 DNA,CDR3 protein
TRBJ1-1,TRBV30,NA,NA,TGTGCCTGGAGTGACCGGGGAGTGCGAGCTTTCTTT,CAWSDRGVRAFF
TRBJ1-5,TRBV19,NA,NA,TGTGCCAGTAGTATTGGCCACAGGGTTAATCAGCCCCAGCATTTT,CASSIGHRVNQPQHF
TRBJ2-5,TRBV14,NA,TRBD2,TGTGCCAGCAGCCAAGTCAGCCTAGCGGTCCGGGAGACCCAGTACTTC,CASSQVSLAVRETQYF
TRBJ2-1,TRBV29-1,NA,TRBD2,TGCAGCGTCGAAAGCGGGGGGGCAAATGAGCAGTTCTTC,CSVESGGANEQFF
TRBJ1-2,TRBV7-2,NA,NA,TGTGCCAGCAGGCCGGGGTCGGGGAACTATGGCTACACCTTC,CASRPGSGNYGYTF
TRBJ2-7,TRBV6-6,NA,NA,TGTGCCACCACCTCAGGGGACGGACCCTACGAGCAGTACTTC,CATTSGDGPYEQYF
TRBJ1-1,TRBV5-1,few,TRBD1,TGCGCCAGCAGCTTGGGTTGGACAGGGGAGGGTCTTGGTGCTTTCTTT,CASSLGWTGEGLGAFF
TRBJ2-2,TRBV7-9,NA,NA,TGTGCCAGCAGCTTAGCGTTCGGGACGAACACCGGGGAGCTGTTTTTT,CASSLAFGTNTGELFF
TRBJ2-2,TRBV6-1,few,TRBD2,TGTGCCAGCAGTGAAGCAAGCGGGGGGGCCGGGGAGCTGTTTTTT,CASSEASGGAGELFF
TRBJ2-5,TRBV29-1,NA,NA,TGCAGCGTTGAACCGGGGGACTGGCAAGAGACCCAGTACTTC,CSVEPGDWQETQYF
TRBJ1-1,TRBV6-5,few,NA,TGTGCCAGCAGTCCCCAGGGCACTGAAGCTTTCTTT,CASSPQGTEAFF
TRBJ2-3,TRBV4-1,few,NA,TGCGCCAGCAGCCAATCCCCCGGGGCAGATACGCAGTATTTT,CASSQSPGADTQYF
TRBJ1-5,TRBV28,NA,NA,TGTGCCAGCAGTTCGCGGTCCAATAGCAATCAGCCCCAGCATTTT,CASSSRSNSNQPQHF
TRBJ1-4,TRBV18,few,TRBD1,TGTGCCAGCTCACCACGTCCAGGGGGAGGTGAAAAACTGTTTTTT,CASSPRPGGGEKLFF
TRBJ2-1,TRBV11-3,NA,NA,TGTGCCAGCAGCTTAGGCGGGGGCGTCTCCTACAATGAGCAGTTCTTC,CASSLGGGVSYNEQFF
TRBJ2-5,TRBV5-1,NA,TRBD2,TGCGCCAGCAGCCGCCGACTAGCGGCACAAGAGACCCAGTACTTC,CASSRRLAAQETQYF
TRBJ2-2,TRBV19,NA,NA,TGTGCCAGTAGTATAGGACAGATCACCGGGGAGCTGTTTTTT,CASSIGQITGELFF
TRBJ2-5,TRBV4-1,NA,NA,TGCGCCAGCAGCCGCAGGGACTCCGCGCGGGAGACCCAGTACTTC,CASSRRDSARETQYF
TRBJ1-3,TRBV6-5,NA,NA,TGTGCCAGCAGTGTCGACAGGGGAAACACCATATATTTT,CASSVDRGNTIYF
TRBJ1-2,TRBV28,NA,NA,TGTGCCAGCAGTTTCCCGGGGGAGTCTTATGGCTACACCTTC,CASSFPGESYGYTF
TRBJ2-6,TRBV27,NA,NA,TGTGCCAGCAGTTTAACCCTCTCTATTGCCAACGTCCTGACTTTC,CASSLTLSIANVLTF
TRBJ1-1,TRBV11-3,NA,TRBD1,TGTGCCAGCAGCTTAGATGGGGACAGGGCGGCTTTCTTT,CASSLDGDRAAFF
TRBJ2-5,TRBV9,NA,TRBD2,TGTGCCAGCAGCGTAGAACCGCGGGGGGGGGAAGAGACCCAGTACTTC,CASSVEPRGGEETQYF
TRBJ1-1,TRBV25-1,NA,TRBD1,TGTGCCAGCAGTGAACCGCGGACAGGCTCGAACACTGAAGCTTTCTTT,CASSEPRTGSNTEAFF
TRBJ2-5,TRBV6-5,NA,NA,TGTGCCAGCAGCTTTAGCGGTGGGACCCAGTACTTC,CASSFSGGTQYF
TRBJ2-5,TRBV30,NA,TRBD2,TGTGCCTGGGCTAGGAGGGAGGGAGAGACCCAGTACTTC,CAWARREGETQYF
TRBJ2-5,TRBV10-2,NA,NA,TGCGCCGGCACCGAACTGGCTTTCGGGGAGACCCAGTACTTC,CAGTELAFGETQYF
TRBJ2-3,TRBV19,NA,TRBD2,TGTGCCAGTCTGGCCACTAGCGGGGATAAAGATACGCAGTATTTT,CASLATSGDKDTQYF
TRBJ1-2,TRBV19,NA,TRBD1,TGTGCCAGTAGTACATTCCGGGACAGCGGCTACACCTTC,CASSTFRDSGYTF
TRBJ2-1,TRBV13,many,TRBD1,TGTGCCAGCAGCTTAGGTCCGGGACAGACAGTTAATGAGCAGTTCTTC,CASSLGPGQTVNEQFF
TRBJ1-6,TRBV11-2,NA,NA,TGTGCCAGCAGCTTGCGGGGCTCCTATAATTCACCCCTCCACTTT,CASSLRGSYNSPLHF
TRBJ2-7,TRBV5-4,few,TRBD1,TGTGCCAGCAGCTTTGGGACAGGAGGTTCTGCCGAGCAGTACTTC,CASSFGTGGSAEQYF
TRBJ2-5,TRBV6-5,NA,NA,TGTGCCAGCAGCCCCCCAGGGGCGGAGGAGACCCAGTACTTC,CASSPPGAEETQYF
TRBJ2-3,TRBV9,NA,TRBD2,TGTGCCAGCAGCGTAGGGACTAGCGGGGGGAGCACAGATACGCAGTATTTT,CASSVGTSGGSTDTQYF
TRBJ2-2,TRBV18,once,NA,TGTGCCAGCTCACAAAGGTTGGAGACCGGGGAGCTGTTTTTT,CASSQRLETGELFF
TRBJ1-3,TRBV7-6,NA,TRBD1,TGTGCCAGCAGCTTCCCAATCAACGGGACAGGTCTTCCAACTTTTGGAAACACCATATATTTT,CASSFPINGTGLPTFGNTIYF
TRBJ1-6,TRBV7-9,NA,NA,TGTTCCAGCAACAGGGATTCACCCCTCCACTTT,CSSNRDSPLHF
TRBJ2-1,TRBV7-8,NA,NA,TGTGCCAGCAGCTTAGAGAACAGGCGTGAGCAGTTCTTC,CASSLENRREQFF
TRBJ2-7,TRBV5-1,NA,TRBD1,TGCGCCAGCAGCTTCCGGGACAGACACCACGAGCAGTACTTC,CASSFRDRHHEQYF
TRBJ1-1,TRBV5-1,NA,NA,TGCGCCAGCAGCTTGGAGGACGGGAGCACTGAAGCTTTCTTT,CASSLEDGSTEAFF
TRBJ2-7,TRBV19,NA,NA,TGTGCCAGTAGTATCTACCCGGGACTCTACTACGAGCAGTACTTC,CASSIYPGLYYEQYF
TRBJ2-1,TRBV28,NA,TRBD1,TGTGCCAGCAGTTCGCGACAGGGGGCGTTAAATGAGCAGTTCTTC,CASSSRQGALNEQFF
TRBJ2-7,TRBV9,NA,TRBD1,TGTGCCAAAACCGGGACAGGGCTGTACGAGCAGTACTTC,CAKTGTGLYEQYF
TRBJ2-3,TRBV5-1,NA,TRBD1,TGCGCCAGCAGCACAGGGGTCGATACGCAGTATTTT,CASSTGVDTQYF
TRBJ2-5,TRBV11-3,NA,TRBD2,TGTGCCAGCAGCTTAGGAGGACTAGCTTTAGAGACCCAGTACTTC,CASSLGGLALETQYF
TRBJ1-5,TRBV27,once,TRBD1,TGTGCCAGCAGTAGGACAGGGGATAGCAATCAGCCCCAGCATTTT,CASSRTGDSNQPQHF
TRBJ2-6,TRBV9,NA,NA,TGTGCCAGCAGCGCCCGCCCAGACTCTGGGGCCAACGTCCTGACTTTC,CASSARPDSGANVLTF
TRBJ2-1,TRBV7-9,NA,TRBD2,TGTTCCAGCAGCTTAGATCGGGGGGAGTACGATGAGCAGTTCTTC,CSSSLDRGEYDEQFF
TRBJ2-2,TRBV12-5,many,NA,TGTGCTAGTGGCCAGCGCGTCGGGGAGCTGTTTTTT,CASGQRVGELFF
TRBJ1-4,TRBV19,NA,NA,TGTGCCAGTAGGAGAGGTGAAAAACTGTTTTTT,CASRRGEKLFF